This is a list of T cell receptor beta chains from one sample in a study of blood T cell repertoires in COVID-19. Produced via immunoSEQ multiplex PCR; TCRdb's table is partial and in-frame only. The sample has roughly 70,000 clones, roughly four fifths seen once. Material: peripheral blood. All receptors come from an older woman with acute or convalescent COVID-19. Each CDR3 is given with its conserved first and last residue. A D gene is named only where the DNA matches it firmly. Expanded clones get a size class; other rows say once, few or many, or leave the size out.

D gene	V gene	clone size	J gene	CDR3 DNA	CDR3 protein
TRBD1	TRBV11-2	NA	TRBJ1-1	TGTGCCAGCAGCATTAGGACAGGGGTTATGAACACTGAAGCTTTCTTT	CASSIRTGVMNTEAFF
NA	TRBV6-1	NA	TRBJ1-1	TGTGCCAGCAGTGACCCCCTAACAGGAGACATGAACACTGAAGCTTTCTTT	CASSDPLTGDMNTEAFF
TRBD1	TRBV3-1/TRBV3-2	NA	TRBJ1-4	TGTGCCAGCAGACAGGGACAGGGAAATGAAAAACTGTTTTTT	CASRQGQGNEKLFF
NA	TRBV5-1	NA	TRBJ2-4	TGCGCCAGCAGCCTAGGAGGTCCCAAAAACATTCAGTACTTC	CASSLGGPKNIQYF
NA	TRBV27	NA	TRBJ2-1	TGTGCCAGCAGTATGGGGACACCATACAATGAGCAGTTCTTC	CASSMGTPYNEQFF
NA	TRBV5-6	NA	TRBJ1-1	TGTGCCAGCAGCTTGGAAGGGGGTGAAGCTTTCTTT	CASSLEGGEAFF
TRBD1	TRBV6-5	few	TRBJ2-7	TGTGCCAGCAGTACAGGGGGAGGCTACGAGCAGTACTTC	CASSTGGGYEQYF
NA	TRBV12-3/TRBV12-4	NA	TRBJ1-2	TGTGCCAGCAGTTTAGGGGAGGGCTATGGCTACACCTTC	CASSLGEGYGYTF
TRBD2	TRBV24-1	once	TRBJ2-1	TGTGCCACCAGGGGGAATTCCGGGACTAACTCCTACAATGAGCAGTTCTTC	CATRGNSGTNSYNEQFF
NA	TRBV5-5	once	TRBJ2-3	TGTGCCAGCAGCTTACTCCCGGCAGATACGCAGTATTTT	CASSLLPADTQYF
TRBD2	TRBV7-3	few	TRBJ2-2	TGTGCCAGCACCCGTAGGGCTAGCGGGGGAAACACCGGGGAGCTGTTTTTT	CASTRRASGGNTGELFF
NA	TRBV6-6	NA	TRBJ1-1	TGTGCCACCCGGGCCCGGGAGAACACTGAAGCTTTCTTT	CATRARENTEAFF
TRBD2	TRBV27	NA	TRBJ2-3	TGTGCCAGCAGTTTACTAGCGGGGATCCCTAACACAGATACGCAGTATTTT	CASSLLAGIPNTDTQYF
NA	TRBV3-1/TRBV3-2	NA	TRBJ1-1	TGTGCCAGCAGACGAAGCGAAATGAACACTGAAGCTTTCTTT	CASRRSEMNTEAFF
TRBD1	TRBV5-1	NA	TRBJ2-7	TGCGCCAGCAGCCCGGAACGACAGGGCCTCTACGAGCAGTACTTC	CASSPERQGLYEQYF
NA	TRBV5-1	NA	TRBJ1-1	TGCGCCAGCAGCTATGACAAAGCAACTGAAGCTTTCTTT	CASSYDKATEAFF
TRBD1	TRBV6-4	NA	TRBJ1-1	TGTGCCAGCAGCCCAGGGGACAGCGGCACTGAAGCTTTCTTT	CASSPGDSGTEAFF
NA	TRBV19	NA	TRBJ2-3	TGTGCCAGTAGTATAGTCCAGGGCACAGATACGCAGTATTTT	CASSIVQGTDTQYF
NA	TRBV30	once	TRBJ1-1	TGTGCCTGGAGTGCCCCCAGGGTCAGGAACACTGAAGCTTTCTTT	CAWSAPRVRNTEAFF
NA	TRBV3-1/TRBV3-2	NA	TRBJ2-3	TGTGCCAGCAGCCCCGGAGGCGGGTCAGGTACGCAGTATTTT	CASSPGGGSGTQYF
NA	TRBV6-5	NA	TRBJ1-1	TGTGCCAGCAGCCTCGACAGGATGAACACTGAAGCTTTCTTT	CASSLDRMNTEAFF
NA	TRBV5-8	NA	TRBJ2-7	TGTGCCAGCAGCAAACTGGGGCAGAACTACGAGCAGTACTTC	CASSKLGQNYEQYF
NA	TRBV6-5	NA	TRBJ2-3	TGTGCCAGCAAGACAGGGGAGGGCCCGCAGTATTTT	CASKTGEGPQYF
TRBD1	TRBV5-4	NA	TRBJ2-2	TGTGCCAGCCACCCAGGGACAGCCAATACCGGGGAGCTGTTTTTT	CASHPGTANTGELFF
NA	TRBV7-9	NA	TRBJ2-1	TGTGCCAGCAGCTTGGGCCAGCGGCCCAATGAGCAGTTCTTC	CASSLGQRPNEQFF